What follows are 19 T cell receptor beta chains derived from one specimen sequenced in a study of shared clonotypes between healthy human individuals. The repertoire was sequenced with immunoSEQ multiplex PCR; TCRdb's copy has only in-frame clones and lacks some. The table has under 1,100,000 clones, around four fifths seen once. Input material: memory CD4+ T cells sorted from blood. Subset noted: CD45RA-negative fraction. The receptor set was obtained from a man between 18 and 29 years old in good health.

This clone was found a few times. This chain links TRBV10-3 with TRBJ2-4; 9 nucleotides line up with TRBD2. There are 14 residues in the CDR3. Trimming removed 6 bases from V and 8 bases from J; junction bases left unmatched: 8. Germline V gene lookup returns CDR1 ENHRY and CDR2 SYGVKD. The CDR3 DNA is TGTGCCATCAGCCAAGGGACTAGCCGGGACATTCAGTACTTC. Residues: CAISQGTSRDIQYF.

This clone was observed once. The chain combines TRBV29-1 with TRBJ1-3; possible D gene TRBD1, 5 bases. V lost 7 bases and J 4 bases, leaving 14 bases between the germline ends. The CDR3 is 13 residues long. Germline V gene sequence: CDR1 SQVTM, CDR2 ANQGSEA. CDR3 region: CSARDGGGNTIYF. The DNA for the CDR3 is TGCAGCGCGAGGGACGGTGGGGGAAACACCATATATTTT.

The V call is TRBV10-1, the J call TRBJ2-7; D is possibly TRBD1 or TRBD2 (5 bases each). V lost 8 bases and J 6 bases, leaving 17 bases between the germline ends. The CDR3 length is 13 residues. Germline V gene data show CDR1 as WNHNN and CDR2 as SYGVQD (reference sequence). The DNA of the CDR3 is TGCGCCAGCGCCCCGGGACGGGAACGCGAGCAGTACTTC. Protein product: CASAPGREREQYF.

V is TRBV2 and J is TRBJ1-1, with D unresolved. Germline V gene sequence: CDR1 SNHLY, CDR2 FYNNEI. The CDR3 runs 13 residues. V was trimmed by 6 bases and J by 1 base, leaving 9 bases between them. Written as DNA, the CDR3 is TGTGCCAGCAGGAGGAACCCGAACACTGAAGCTTTCTTT. Its translation is CASRRNPNTEAFF.

V usage is TRBV2 and J usage is TRBJ1-3; D uncertain. Trimming pared 7 bases from V and 0 bases from J, leaving 10 bases between. The CDR3 is 14 amino acids. In germline, CDR1 is SNHLY, CDR2 FYNNEI. The CDR3 region is CASKTTLSGNTIYF. The CDR3 coding sequence is TGTGCCAGCAAGACAACCCTCTCTGGAAACACCATATATTTT.

CDR3 protein: CSVGQLNYGYTF. DNA of the CDR3: TGCAGCGTTGGACAGCTCAACTATGGCTACACCTTC. The genes are TRBV29-1 and TRBJ1-2, with D possibly matching TRBD1 (5 bases). Trimming took 4 bases from V and 2 from J, leaving 8 bases between them. CDR1 and CDR2 (germline): SQVTM, ANQGSEA. The CDR3 contains 12 residues. The whole variable domain, filled in from reference TRBV29-1 and TRBJ1-2, reads SAVISQKPSRDICQRGTSLTIQCQVDSQVTMMFWYRQQPGQSLTLIATANQGSEATYESGFVIDKFPISRPNLTFSTLTVSNMSPEDSSIYLCSVGQLNYGYTFGSGTRLTVV.

V is TRBV27 and J is TRBJ1-6, with unresolved D. The V and J ends lost 2 bases and 2 bases respectively, with 16 bases between them. CDR1 MNHEY and CDR2 SMNVEV come from the germline V gene (reference sequence). The CDR3 spans 18 residues. In DNA, the CDR3 is TGTGCCAGCAGTTTACGGGGTGTGTTGGGGACCTATAATTCACCCCTCCACTTT. It codes for CASSLRGVLGTYNSPLHF.

The chain has TRBV27 and TRBJ1-1; 7 bases align to TRBD1. The germline CDR1 and CDR2 sequences are MNHEY and SMNVEV (reference sequence). V gave up 4 bases and J gave up 3 bases; unmatched junction bases: 11. This CDR3 has 16 amino acids. The CDR3 here is CASSWQGGRKYTEAFF. The CDR3 DNA follows: TGTGCCAGCAGTTGGCAAGGGGGCAGGAAGTACACTGAAGCTTTCTTT.

The chain couples TRBV11-2 to TRBJ1-1; 9 nucleotides align to TRBD1. CDR3 size: 15 residues. Germline V gives CDR1 SGHAT, CDR2 FQNNGV. V shed 0 bases and J 11 bases; nucleotides not matched to a gene: 10. The DNA for the CDR3 is TGTGCCAGCAGCTTAGAGCGGGACAGGGAAAGTGGGGCTTTCTTT. Encoded protein: CASSLERDRESGAFF.

This clone was seen at least ten times. The V call is TRBV6-5, the J call TRBJ1-1; D call uncertain. V dropped 9 bases and J dropped 8 bases, with 19 bases sitting between them. Looked up from germline, CDR1 is MNHEY and CDR2 is SVGAGI. CDR3 length: 13 residues. The DNA for the CDR3 is TGTGCCAGTCGTACGCCAAAAACCATCGAAGCTTTCTTT. This encodes CASRTPKTIEAFF.

The DNA for the CDR3 is TGTGCCAGCAGCACCGACGGGACACCTCCCTACGAGCAGTACTTC. The encoded protein is CASSTDGTPPYEQYF. This sequence joins TRBV5-6 and TRBJ2-7; tentative D call: TRBD1 (6 bases). V gave up 4 bases and J gave up 2 bases, with 16 bases separating them. The CDR3 has 15 amino acids. Germline lookup yields CDR1 SGHDT and CDR2 YYEEEE.

This clone was recorded a few times. Additional DNA sequences in this sample encode the identical CDR3. V is TRBV2 and J is TRBJ1-5; D uncertain. Trimming pared 6 bases from V and 1 base from J, leaving 4 bases between. Per germline, CDR1 SNHLY and CDR2 FYNNEI. CDR3 size: 12 residues. The CDR3 loop reads CASRGSNQPQHF. In DNA form, the CDR3 reads TGTGCCAGCAGGGGAAGCAATCAGCCCCAGCATTTT.

The chain combines TRBV5-1 with TRBJ1-2; D possibly corresponds to TRBD1 (6 bases). From germline, CDR1 is SGHRS and CDR2 YFSETQ. Trimming cost V 4 bases and J 3 bases, with 16 bases left between them. This CDR3 has 15 residues. The CDR3 region is CASSPTGGRDYGYTF. CDR3 bases: TGCGCCAGCAGCCCAACGGGGGGCAGAGACTATGGCTACACCTTC.

J is TRBJ2-5 and V is TRBV18, with D perhaps TRBD2 (7 bases). The germline V gene has CDR1 KGHSH and CDR2 LQKENI. The CDR3 sequence is 15 residues long. V was cut by 2 bases and J by 13 bases, with 23 bases left in between. The chain's CDR3 is CASSPGGALDPSRYF. The DNA for the CDR3 is TGTGCCAGCTCACCAGGGGGGGCACTTGACCCTTCCCGGTACTTC.

The chain uses TRBV5-4 and TRBJ2-1; D is possibly TRBD1 (6 bases). Germline lookup yields CDR1 SGHNT and CDR2 YYREEE (reference sequence). The CDR3 is 16 amino acids. V was pared by 1 base and J by 9 bases, with 20 bases between. This CDR3 is CASSLPGQHRLGEQFF. DNA for the CDR3: TGTGCCAGCAGCTTGCCTGGACAGCATAGGCTCGGTGAGCAGTTCTTC.

The genes are TRBV19 and TRBJ1-3; a possible D gene is TRBD1 (5 bases). Trimming left V 5 bases short and J 0 bases short, with 8 bases between. The CDR3 spans 14 residues. Germline V gene lookup returns CDR1 LNHDA and CDR2 SQIVND (reference sequence). The CDR3 is CASSYDSSGNTIYF. DNA for the CDR3: TGTGCCAGTAGTTATGACAGCTCTGGAAACACCATATATTTT.

This clone was seen a few times. The same CDR3 is also encoded by other DNA sequences in this sample. The chain uses TRBV18 and TRBJ2-7; 10 nucleotides agree with TRBD1. The CDR3 runs to 15 residues. Germline CDR1 reads KGHSH; CDR2 reads LQKENI. V lost 3 bases to trimming and J lost 3 bases; unmatched junction nucleotides: 5. In nucleotides, the CDR3 is TGTGCCAGCTCACCCCCGGGACAGGGGAACTACGAGCAGTACTTC. Its protein is CASSPPGQGNYEQYF.

This clone appeared a few times. Additional DNA sequences in this sample encode the identical CDR3. This rearrangement joins TRBV7-8 to TRBJ2-1, with TRBD1 as a possible D gene (5 bases). This CDR3 is 12 amino acids long. V was clipped by 1 base and J by 9 bases, with 7 bases between them. CDR1 is SGHVS and CDR2 is FQNEAQ in the germline V gene. The CDR3 here is CASSLVRGEQFF. CDR3 coding DNA: TGTGCCAGCAGCTTAGTAAGGGGTGAGCAGTTCTTC.

In its sample, this clone was seen a few times. A clone one base away is much larger, so this may be a read error. V gene TRBV7-2 combines with J gene TRBJ1-1; a weak D match, TRBD1 (6 bases). The CDR3 consists of 13 residues. Between the trimmed V and J ends, which lost 5 bases and 1 base, there was a span of 8 bases. Germline V gene lookup returns CDR1 SGHTA and CDR2 FQGNSA. CDR3 in DNA: TGTGCCAGCAGCCAGACAGGGAACACTGAAGCTTTCTTT. As protein: CASSQTGNTEAFF.